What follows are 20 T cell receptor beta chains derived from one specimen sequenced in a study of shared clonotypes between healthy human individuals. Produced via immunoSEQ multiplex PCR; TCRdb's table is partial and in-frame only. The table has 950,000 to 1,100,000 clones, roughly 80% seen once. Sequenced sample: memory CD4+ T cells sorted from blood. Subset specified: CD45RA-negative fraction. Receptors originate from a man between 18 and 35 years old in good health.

In nucleotides, the CDR3 is TGTGCCAGTAGTGCGGCCGGGACAGGGTCCGCCTATGGCTACACCTTC. It yields the protein CASSAAGTGSAYGYTF. This chain connects TRBV19 to TRBJ1-2; the match to TRBD1 covers 9 bases. There are 16 residues in the CDR3. CDR1 and CDR2 (germline): LNHDA, SQIVND (reference sequence). V was pared by 5 bases and J by 4 bases, with 11 bases of the junction left unmatched.

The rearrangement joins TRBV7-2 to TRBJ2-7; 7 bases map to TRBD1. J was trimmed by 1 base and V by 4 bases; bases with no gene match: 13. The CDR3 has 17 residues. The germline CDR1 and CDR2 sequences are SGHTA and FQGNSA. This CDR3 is CASSSPPWGQHSYEQYF. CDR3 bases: TGTGCCAGCAGCTCACCCCCCTGGGGACAGCATTCCTACGAGCAGTACTTC.

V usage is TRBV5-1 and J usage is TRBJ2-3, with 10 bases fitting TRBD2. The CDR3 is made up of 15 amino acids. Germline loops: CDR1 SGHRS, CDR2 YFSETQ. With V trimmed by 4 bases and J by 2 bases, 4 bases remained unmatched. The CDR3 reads CASSLGTSVTDTQYF. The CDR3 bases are TGCGCCAGCAGCCTCGGGACTAGCGTCACAGATACGCAGTATTTT. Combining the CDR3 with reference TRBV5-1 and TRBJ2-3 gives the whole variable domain KAGVTQTPRYLIKTRGQQVTLSCSPISGHRSVSWYQQTPGQGLQFLFEYFSETQRNKGNFPGRFSGRQFSNSRSEMNVSTLELGDSALYLCASSLGTSVTDTQYFGPGTRLTVL.

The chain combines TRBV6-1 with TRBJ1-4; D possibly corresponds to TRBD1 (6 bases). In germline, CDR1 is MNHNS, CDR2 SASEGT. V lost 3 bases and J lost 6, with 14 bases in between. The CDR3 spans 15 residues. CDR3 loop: CASSDIGQGYEKLFF. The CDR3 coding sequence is TGTGCCAGCAGTGATATAGGTCAGGGGTATGAAAAACTGTTTTTT.

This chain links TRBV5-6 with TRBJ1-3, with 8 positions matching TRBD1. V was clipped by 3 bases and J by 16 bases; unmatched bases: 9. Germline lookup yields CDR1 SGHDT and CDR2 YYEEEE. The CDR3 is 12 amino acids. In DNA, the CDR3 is TGTGCCAGCAGCTCTCATCCGGACAGGGAGTATTTT. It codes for CASSSHPDREYF.

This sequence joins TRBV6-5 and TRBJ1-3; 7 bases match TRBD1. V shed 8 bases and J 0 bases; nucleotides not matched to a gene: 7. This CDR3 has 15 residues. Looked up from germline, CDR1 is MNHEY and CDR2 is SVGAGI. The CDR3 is CASAGQLLSGNTIYF. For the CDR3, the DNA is TGTGCCAGCGCGGGACAGCTTCTCTCTGGAAACACCATATATTTT.

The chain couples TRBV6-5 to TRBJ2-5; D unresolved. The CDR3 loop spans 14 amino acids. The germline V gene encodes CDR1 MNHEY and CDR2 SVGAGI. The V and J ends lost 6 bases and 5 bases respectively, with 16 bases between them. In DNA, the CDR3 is TGTGCCAGCAGCCTTAGAACTGCCTTGGAGACCCAGTACTTC. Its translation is CASSLRTALETQYF.

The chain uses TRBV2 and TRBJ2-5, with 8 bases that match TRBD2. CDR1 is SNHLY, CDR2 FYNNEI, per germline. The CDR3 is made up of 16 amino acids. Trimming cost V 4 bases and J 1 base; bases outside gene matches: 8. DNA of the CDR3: TGTGCCAGCAGTGGGAAGGCGGGGGGCTCCCAAGAGACCCAGTACTTC. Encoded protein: CASSGKAGGSQETQYF.

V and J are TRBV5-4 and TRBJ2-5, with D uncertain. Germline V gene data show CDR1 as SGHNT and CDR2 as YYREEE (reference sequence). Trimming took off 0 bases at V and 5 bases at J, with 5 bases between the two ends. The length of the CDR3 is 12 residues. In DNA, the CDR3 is TGTGCCAGCAGCTTGGCGTCGGAGACCCAGTACTTC. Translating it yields CASSLASETQYF.

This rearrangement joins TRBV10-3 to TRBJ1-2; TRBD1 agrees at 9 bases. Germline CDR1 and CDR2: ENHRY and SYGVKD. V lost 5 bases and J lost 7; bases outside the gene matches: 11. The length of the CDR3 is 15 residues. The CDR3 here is CAISSGTGNAGGYTF. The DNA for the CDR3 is TGTGCCATCAGTTCCGGGACAGGGAATGCTGGTGGCTACACCTTC.

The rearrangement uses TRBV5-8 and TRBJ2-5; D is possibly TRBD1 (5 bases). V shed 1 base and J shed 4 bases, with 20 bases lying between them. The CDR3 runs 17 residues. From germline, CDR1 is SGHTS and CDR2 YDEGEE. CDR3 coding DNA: TGTGCCAGCAGCTTGATTTTGGACACTCTGGGGATAGAGACCCAGTACTTC. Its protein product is CASSLILDTLGIETQYF.

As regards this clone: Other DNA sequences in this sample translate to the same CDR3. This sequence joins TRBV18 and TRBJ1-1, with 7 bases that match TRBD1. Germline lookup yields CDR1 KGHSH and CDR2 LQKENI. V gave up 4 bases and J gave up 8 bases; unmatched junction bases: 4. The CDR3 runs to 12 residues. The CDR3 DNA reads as TGTGCCAGCTCACTCCGACAGGGAGAAGCTTTCTTT. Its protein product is CASSLRQGEAFF.

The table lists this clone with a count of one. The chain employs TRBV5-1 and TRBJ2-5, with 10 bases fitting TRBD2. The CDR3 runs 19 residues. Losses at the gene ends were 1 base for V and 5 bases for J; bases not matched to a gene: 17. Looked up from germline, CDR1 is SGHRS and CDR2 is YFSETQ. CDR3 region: CASSLYGSGRRQSGETQYF. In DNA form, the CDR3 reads TGCGCCAGCAGCTTGTATGGTAGCGGGAGGAGGCAGAGTGGGGAGACCCAGTACTTC. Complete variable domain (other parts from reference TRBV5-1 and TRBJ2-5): KAGVTQTPRYLIKTRGQQVTLSCSPISGHRSVSWYQQTPGQGLQFLFEYFSETQRNKGNFPGRFSGRQFSNSRSEMNVSTLELGDSALYLCASSLYGSGRRQSGETQYFGPGTRLLVL.

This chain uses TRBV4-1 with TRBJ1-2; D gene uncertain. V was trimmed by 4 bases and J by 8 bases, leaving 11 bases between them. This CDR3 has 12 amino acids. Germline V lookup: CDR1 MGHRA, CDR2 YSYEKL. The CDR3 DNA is TGCGCCAGCAGCCGGGAAATTGGAGGCTACACCTTC. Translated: CASSREIGGYTF.

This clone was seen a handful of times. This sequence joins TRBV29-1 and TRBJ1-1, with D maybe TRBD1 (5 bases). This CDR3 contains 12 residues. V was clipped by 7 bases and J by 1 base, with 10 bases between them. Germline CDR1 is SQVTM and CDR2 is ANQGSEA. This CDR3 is CSARGGNTEAFF. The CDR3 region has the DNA TGCAGCGCCCGCGGGGGGAACACTGAAGCTTTCTTT.

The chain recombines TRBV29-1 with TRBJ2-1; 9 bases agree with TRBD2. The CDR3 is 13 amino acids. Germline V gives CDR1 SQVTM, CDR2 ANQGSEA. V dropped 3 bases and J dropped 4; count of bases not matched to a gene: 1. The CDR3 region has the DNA TGCAGCGTTGAGGCGGGGGGGTACAATGAGCAGTTCTTC. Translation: CSVEAGGYNEQFF.

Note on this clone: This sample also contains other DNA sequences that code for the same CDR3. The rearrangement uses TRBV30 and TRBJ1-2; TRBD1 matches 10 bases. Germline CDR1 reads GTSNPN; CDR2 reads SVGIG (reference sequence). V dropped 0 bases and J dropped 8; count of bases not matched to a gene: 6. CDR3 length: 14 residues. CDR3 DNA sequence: TGTGCCTGGAGTGTGAGACAGGGGGCTGAGGGCTACACCTTC. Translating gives CAWSVRQGAEGYTF.

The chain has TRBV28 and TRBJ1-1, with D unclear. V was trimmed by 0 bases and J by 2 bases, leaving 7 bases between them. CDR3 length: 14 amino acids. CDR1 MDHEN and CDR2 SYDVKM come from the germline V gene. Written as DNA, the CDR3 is TGTGCCAGCAGTTTATGGGCGGAAAACACTGAAGCTTTCTTT. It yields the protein CASSLWAENTEAFF.

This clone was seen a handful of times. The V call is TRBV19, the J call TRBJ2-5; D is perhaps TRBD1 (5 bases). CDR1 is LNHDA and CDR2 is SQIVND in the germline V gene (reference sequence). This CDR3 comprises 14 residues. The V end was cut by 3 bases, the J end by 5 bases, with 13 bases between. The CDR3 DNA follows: TGTGCCAGTAGTATCCGAAACAGGTTGGAGACCCAGTACTTC. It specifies CASSIRNRLETQYF.

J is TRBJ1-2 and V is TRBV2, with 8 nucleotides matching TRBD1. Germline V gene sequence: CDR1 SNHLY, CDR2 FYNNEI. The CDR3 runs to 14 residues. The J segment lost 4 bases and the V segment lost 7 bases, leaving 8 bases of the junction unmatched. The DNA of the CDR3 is TGTGCCAGCAAACAGGGGGTAAGCGGCTATGGCTACACCTTC. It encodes CASKQGVSGYGYTF.